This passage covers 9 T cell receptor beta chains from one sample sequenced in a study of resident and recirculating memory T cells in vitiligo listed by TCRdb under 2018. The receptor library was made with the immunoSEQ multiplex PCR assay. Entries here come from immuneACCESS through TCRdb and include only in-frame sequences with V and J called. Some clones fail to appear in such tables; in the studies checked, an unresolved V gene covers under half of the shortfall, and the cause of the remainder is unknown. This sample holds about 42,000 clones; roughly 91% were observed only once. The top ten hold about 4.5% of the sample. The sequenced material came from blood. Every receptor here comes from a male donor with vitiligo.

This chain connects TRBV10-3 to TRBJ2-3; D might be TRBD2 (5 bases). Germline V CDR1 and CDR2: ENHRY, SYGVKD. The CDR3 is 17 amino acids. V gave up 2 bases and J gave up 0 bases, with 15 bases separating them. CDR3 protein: CAISETELEVSTDTQYF. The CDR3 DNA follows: TGTGCCATCAGTGAGACAGAACTAGAGGTGAGCACAGATACGCAGTATTTT.

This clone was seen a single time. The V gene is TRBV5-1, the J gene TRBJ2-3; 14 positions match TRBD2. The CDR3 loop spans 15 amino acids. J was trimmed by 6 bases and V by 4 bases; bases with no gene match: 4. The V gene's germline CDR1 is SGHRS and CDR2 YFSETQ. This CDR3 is CASSLGTSGGDTQYF. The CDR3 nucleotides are TGCGCCAGCAGCCTAGGGACTAGCGGGGGTGATACGCAGTATTTT.

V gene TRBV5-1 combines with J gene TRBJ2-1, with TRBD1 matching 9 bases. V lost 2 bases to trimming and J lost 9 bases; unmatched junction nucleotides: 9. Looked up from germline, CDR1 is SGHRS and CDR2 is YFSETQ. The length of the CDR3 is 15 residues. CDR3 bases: TGCGCCAGCAGCTTCATGGGACAGGGTCAAAGTGAGCAGTTCTTC. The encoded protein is CASSFMGQGQSEQFF.

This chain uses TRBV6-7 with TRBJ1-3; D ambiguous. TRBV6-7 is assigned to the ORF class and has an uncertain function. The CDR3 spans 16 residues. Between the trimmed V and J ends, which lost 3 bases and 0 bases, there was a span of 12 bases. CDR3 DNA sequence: TGTGCCAGCAGTTATGGCAGGTCAGGCTCTGGAAACACCATATATTTT. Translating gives CASSYGRSGSGNTIYF.

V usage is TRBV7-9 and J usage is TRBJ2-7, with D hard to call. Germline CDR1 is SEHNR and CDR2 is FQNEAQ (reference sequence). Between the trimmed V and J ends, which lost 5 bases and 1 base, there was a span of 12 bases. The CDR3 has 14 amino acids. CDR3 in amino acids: CASSLPGGSYEQYF. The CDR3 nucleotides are TGTGCCAGCAGCCTCCCCGGCGGTTCCTACGAGCAGTACTTC.

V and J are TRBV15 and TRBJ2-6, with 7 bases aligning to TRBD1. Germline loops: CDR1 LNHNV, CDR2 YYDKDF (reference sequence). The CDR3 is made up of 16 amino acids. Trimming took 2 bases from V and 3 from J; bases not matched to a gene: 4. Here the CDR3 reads CATSRTTGDGANVLTF. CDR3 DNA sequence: TGTGCCACCAGCAGAACCACAGGGGATGGGGCCAACGTCCTGACTTTC. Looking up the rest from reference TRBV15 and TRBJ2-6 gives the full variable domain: DAMVIQNPRYQVTQFGKPVTLSCSQTLNHNVMYWYQQKSSQAPKLLFHYYDKDFNNEADTPDNFQSRRPNTSFCFLDIRSPGLGDTAMYLCATSRTTGDGANVLTFGAGSRLTVL.

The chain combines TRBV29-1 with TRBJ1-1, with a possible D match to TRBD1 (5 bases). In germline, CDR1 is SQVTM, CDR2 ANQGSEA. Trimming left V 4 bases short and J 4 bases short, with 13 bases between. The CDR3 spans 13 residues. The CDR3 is CSVGGGAGTEAFF. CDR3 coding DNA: TGCAGCGTTGGGGGAGGGGCGGGCACTGAAGCTTTCTTT.

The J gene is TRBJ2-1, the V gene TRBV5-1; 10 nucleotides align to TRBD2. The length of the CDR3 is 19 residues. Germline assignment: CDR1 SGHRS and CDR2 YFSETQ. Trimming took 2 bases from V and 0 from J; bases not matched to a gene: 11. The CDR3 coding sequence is TGCGCCAGCAGCTTAGGGCCTAGCGGGGGCCCGAGCTCCTACAATGAGCAGTTCTTC. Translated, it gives CASSLGPSGGPSSYNEQFF. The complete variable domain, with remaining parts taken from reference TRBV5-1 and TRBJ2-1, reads KAGVTQTPRYLIKTRGQQVTLSCSPISGHRSVSWYQQTPGQGLQFLFEYFSETQRNKGNFPGRFSGRQFSNSRSEMNVSTLELGDSALYLCASSLGPSGGPSSYNEQFFGPGTRLTVL.

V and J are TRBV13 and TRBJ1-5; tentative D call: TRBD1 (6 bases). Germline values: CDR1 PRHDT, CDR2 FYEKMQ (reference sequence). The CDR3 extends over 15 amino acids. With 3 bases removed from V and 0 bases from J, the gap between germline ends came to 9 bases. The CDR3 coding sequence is TGTGCCAGCAGCTTCAGGGACATTAGCAATCAGCCCCAGCATTTT. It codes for CASSFRDISNQPQHF.